The T cell receptor beta chain under discussion was sequenced for a study of blood T cells in healthy people across ages. In the study overall: Every two T cells gave about one barcoded beta molecule via template switching. Notes on the study in general: Across samples, TCR beta diversity tracked strongly with naive T cell percentage. More naive CD4+ cells and higher diversity marked long-lived donors relative to aged donors.

In regard to this clonotype: What it binds is not known.

Alongside a J-beta primer mix, a sample-barcoded 5' primer served in a second PCR lasting 7 to 11 cycles. MiXCR, run by TCRdb on the 5' RACE reads, gives a single entry per CDR3 protein. The sample includes about 1.4 million distinct CDR3 sequences, approximately 59% of them seen just once. The V end lost 2 bases, the J end lost 3 bases, and 10 bases lay between the germline ends. This CDR3 is 13 amino acids long. Per germline, CDR1 SQVTM and CDR2 ANQGSEA. This chain links TRBV29-1 with TRBJ1-1; unclear D gene. This clonotype was obtained from a man aged 18 to 30 in good health. The specimen sequenced was blood. The CDR3: CSVERRVDTEAFF. The CDR3 DNA reads as TGCAGCGTTGAACGGAGGGTGGACACTGAAGCTTTCTTT.